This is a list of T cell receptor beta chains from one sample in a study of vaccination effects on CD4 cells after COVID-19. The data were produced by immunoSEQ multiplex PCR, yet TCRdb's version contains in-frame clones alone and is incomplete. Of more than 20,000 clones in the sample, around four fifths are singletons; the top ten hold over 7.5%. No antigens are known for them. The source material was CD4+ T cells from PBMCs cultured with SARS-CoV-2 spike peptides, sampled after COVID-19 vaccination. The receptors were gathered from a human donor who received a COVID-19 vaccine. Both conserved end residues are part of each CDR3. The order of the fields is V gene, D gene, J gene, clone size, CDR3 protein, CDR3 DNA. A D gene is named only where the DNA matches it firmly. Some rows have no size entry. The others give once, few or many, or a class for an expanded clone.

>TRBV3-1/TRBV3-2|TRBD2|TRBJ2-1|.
CASSPGTRPTNEQFF
TGTGCCAGCAGCCCAGGGACTAGACCTACGAATGAGCAGTTCTTC
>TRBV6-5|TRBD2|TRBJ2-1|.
CASSYRERGYNEQFF
TGTGCCAGCAGTTACCGCGAGCGGGGGTACAATGAGCAGTTCTTC
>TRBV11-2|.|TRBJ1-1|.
CASSLYPGVNTEAFF
TGTGCCAGCAGCTTATACCCAGGCGTGAACACTGAAGCTTTCTTT
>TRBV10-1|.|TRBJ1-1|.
CASSVGQYEAFF
TGCGCCAGCAGCGTCGGACAGTATGAAGCTTTCTTT
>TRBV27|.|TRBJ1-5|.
CASSRDLNQPQHF
TGTGCCAGCAGTCGCGACCTCAATCAGCCCCAGCATTTT
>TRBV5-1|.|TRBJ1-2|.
CASRTDNYGYTF
TGCGCCAGCCGCACAGATAACTATGGCTACACCTTC
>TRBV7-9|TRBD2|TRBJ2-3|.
CASSLRRTSGRGPDTQYF
TGTGCCAGCAGCTTAAGGAGGACTAGCGGGAGAGGTCCAGATACGCAGTATTTT
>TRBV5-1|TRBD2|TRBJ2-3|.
CASSQAGGGGDTQYF
TGCGCCAGCAGCCAGGCTGGCGGGGGTGGGGATACGCAGTATTTT
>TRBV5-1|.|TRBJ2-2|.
CASSPRGDTGELFF
TGCGCCAGCAGCCCCAGGGGAGACACCGGGGAGCTGTTTTTT
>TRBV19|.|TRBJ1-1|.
CASSTGGTRMNTEAFF
TGTGCCAGTAGTACTGGGGGGACGAGGATGAACACTGAAGCTTTCTTT
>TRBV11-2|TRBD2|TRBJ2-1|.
CASSSTSGNYNEQFF
TGTGCCAGCAGCTCGACTAGCGGGAACTACAATGAGCAGTTCTTC
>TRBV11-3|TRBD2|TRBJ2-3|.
CASSFAGGGTDTQYF
TGTGCCAGCAGCTTCGCGGGAGGGGGCACAGATACGCAGTATTTT
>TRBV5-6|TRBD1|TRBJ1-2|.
CASSNGTGPYGYTF
TGTGCCAGCAGCAATGGGACAGGGCCTTATGGCTACACCTTC
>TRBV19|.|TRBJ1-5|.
CASSQQIHSNQPQHF
TGTGCCAGTAGTCAACAGATACATAGCAATCAGCCCCAGCATTTT
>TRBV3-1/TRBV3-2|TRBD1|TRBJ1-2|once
CASSHLDRGGYGYTF
TGTGCCAGCAGCCATTTGGACAGGGGCGGCTATGGCTACACCTTC
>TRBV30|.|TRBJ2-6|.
CAWNPLLSGANVLTF
TGTGCCTGGAACCCACTACTCTCTGGGGCCAACGTCCTGACTTTC
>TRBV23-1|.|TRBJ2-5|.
CASSQPGPGLKSRTQYF
TGCGCCAGCAGTCAACCTGGACCGGGACTTAAAAGTAGGACCCAGTACTTC
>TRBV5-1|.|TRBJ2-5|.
CASSPAGEVGETQYF
TGCGCCAGCAGCCCCGCAGGGGAGGTGGGAGAGACCCAGTACTTC
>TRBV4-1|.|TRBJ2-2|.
CASSQVGAGTGELFF
TGCGCCAGCAGCCAAGTAGGGGCGGGCACCGGGGAGCTGTTTTTT
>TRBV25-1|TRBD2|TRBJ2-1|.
CASSEGGGGRGEQFF
TGTGCCAGCAGTGAAGGCGGGGGGGGCCGGGGTGAGCAGTTCTTC
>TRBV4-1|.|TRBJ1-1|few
CASSQEGWNTEAFF
TGCGCCAGCAGCCAAGAAGGGTGGAACACTGAAGCTTTCTTT
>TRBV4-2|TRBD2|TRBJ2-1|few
CASSQDPSGNYNEQFF
TGTGCCAGCAGCCAAGATCCTAGCGGAAACTACAATGAGCAGTTCTTC
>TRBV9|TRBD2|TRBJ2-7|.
CASSGGLAGAQGEQYF
TGTGCCAGCAGCGGGGGACTAGCGGGGGCTCAAGGCGAGCAGTACTTC
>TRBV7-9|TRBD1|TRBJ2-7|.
CASSLGQGQAYEQYF
TGTGCCAGCAGCTTAGGACAGGGACAAGCCTACGAGCAGTACTTC
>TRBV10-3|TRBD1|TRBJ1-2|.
CAISESGGAGYGYTF
TGTGCCATCAGTGAGTCAGGGGGCGCGGGCTATGGCTACACCTTC
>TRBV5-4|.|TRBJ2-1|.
CASSRWDAYNEQFF
TGTGCCAGCAGCAGATGGGACGCCTACAATGAGCAGTTCTTC
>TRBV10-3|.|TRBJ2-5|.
CAIGEAQETQYF
TGTGCCATCGGGGAGGCCCAAGAGACCCAGTACTTC
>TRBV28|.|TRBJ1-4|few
CASSLGLRALGEKLFF
TGTGCCAGCAGTTTGGGTCTCCGGGCCCTGGGGGAAAAACTGTTTTTT
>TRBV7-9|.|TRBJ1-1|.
CASSGPHTEAFF
TGTGCCAGCAGCGGCCCCCACACTGAAGCTTTCTTT
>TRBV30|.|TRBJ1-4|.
CAWGAGAEKLFF
TGTGCCTGGGGGGCAGGAGCCGAAAAACTGTTTTTT
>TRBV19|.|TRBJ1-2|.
CASSITRGGYGYTF
TGTGCCAGTAGTATAACCCGGGGAGGCTATGGCTACACCTTC
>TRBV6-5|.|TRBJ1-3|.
CASEQAASGNTIYF
TGTGCCAGCGAGCAGGCAGCCTCTGGAAACACCATATATTTT
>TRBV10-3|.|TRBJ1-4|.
CAISESTATNEKLFF
TGTGCCATCAGTGAGTCTACAGCAACTAATGAAAAACTGTTTTTT
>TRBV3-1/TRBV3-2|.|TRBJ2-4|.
CASSQGTGPQNIQYF
TGTGCCAGCAGCCAAGGAACGGGACCGCAAAACATTCAGTACTTC
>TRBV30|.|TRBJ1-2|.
CAWTPQGYGYTF
TGTGCCTGGACACCTCAGGGCTATGGCTACACCTTC
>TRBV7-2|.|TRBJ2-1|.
CATRINEQFF
TGTGCCACCAGAATAAATGAGCAGTTCTTC
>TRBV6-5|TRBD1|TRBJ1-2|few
CASTGAGTGRGGYTF
TGTGCCAGCACCGGGGCCGGGACAGGGAGGGGAGGCTACACCTTC
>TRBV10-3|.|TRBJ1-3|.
CAITPESSGNTIYF
TGTGCCATCACTCCAGAGAGCTCTGGAAACACCATATATTTT
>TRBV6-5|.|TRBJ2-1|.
CAGQKSNEQFF
TGTGCCGGCCAGAAAAGCAATGAGCAGTTCTTC
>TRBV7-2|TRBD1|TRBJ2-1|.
CASSTTGQGFNEQFF
TGTGCCAGCAGCACTACGGGACAGGGATTCAATGAGCAGTTCTTC
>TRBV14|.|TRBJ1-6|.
CASSQDPGISPLHF
TGTGCCAGCAGCCAAGACCCAGGAATTTCACCCCTCCACTTT
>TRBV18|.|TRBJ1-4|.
CASSPAGSGEKLFF
TGTGCCAGCTCACCAGCAGGGTCTGGCGAAAAACTGTTTTTT
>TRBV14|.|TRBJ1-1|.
CASSQARGGGVEAFF
TGTGCCAGCAGCCAAGCTAGGGGCGGAGGCGTTGAAGCTTTCTTT
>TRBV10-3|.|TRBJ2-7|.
CAIREGALPSYEQYF
TGTGCCATCAGGGAGGGGGCACTACCTTCCTACGAGCAGTACTTC
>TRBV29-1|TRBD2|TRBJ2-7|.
CSVEPAGGYEQYF
TGCAGCGTTGAACCAGCGGGAGGCTACGAGCAGTACTTC
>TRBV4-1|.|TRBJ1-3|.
CASSQGAQGNSGNTIYF
TGCGCCAGCAGCCAAGGCGCACAGGGAAACTCTGGAAACACCATATATTTT